Below, 14 T cell receptor beta chains from the same sample are listed, as sequenced in a study of T cell responses to AZD1222 COVID-19 vaccine. Generated by immunoSEQ multiplex PCR, the TCRdb table keeps only in-frame clones and is missing some. This table holds about 76,000 clones, approximately 91% found once. The specimen comprised peripheral blood, sampled on day 0 of AZD1222 vaccination. Receptors were obtained from an adult in good health.

The chain recombines TRBV28 with TRBJ2-2; 8 bases are a match to TRBD1. J gave up 8 bases and V 7 bases, and 9 bases lay outside the gene matches. Per germline, CDR1 MDHEN and CDR2 SYDVKM. CDR3 size: 14 residues. CDR3 bases: TGTGCCAGCACCCCGGGACAGGCGTTTGGGGAGCTGTTTTTT. Translating gives CASTPGQAFGELFF.

This chain joins TRBV30 and TRBJ1-1; D possibly corresponds to TRBD1 (5 bases). The length of the CDR3 is 11 residues. The germline V gene has CDR1 GTSNPN and CDR2 SVGIG (reference sequence). Trimming left V 4 bases short and J 7 bases short, with 10 bases between. The CDR3 sequence: CAWTGQGEAFF. CDR3 DNA: TGTGCCTGGACTGGGCAGGGTGAAGCTTTCTTT.

The chain employs TRBV10-3 and TRBJ2-4; D perhaps matches TRBD2 (5 bases). The germline V gene has CDR1 ENHRY and CDR2 SYGVKD. V gave up 3 bases and J gave up 0 bases, with 9 bases separating them. This CDR3 spans 15 amino acids. The CDR3 sequence is CAISDTGLAKNIQYF. CDR3 DNA sequence: TGTGCCATCAGTGACACGGGATTAGCCAAAAACATTCAGTACTTC.

The rearrangement uses TRBV5-6 and TRBJ1-1; D is perhaps TRBD1 (6 bases). Trimming took 3 bases from V and 0 from J, leaving 12 bases between them. In germline, CDR1 is SGHDT, CDR2 YYEEEE. CDR3 length equals 15 residues. The CDR3 sequence: CASSWGRKMNTEAFF. CDR3 bases: TGTGCCAGCAGCTGGGGGCGCAAGATGAACACTGAAGCTTTCTTT.

CDR3 sequence (DNA): TGTGCCAGTAGTATAGGGGAGGGTGGCAGCAATCAGCCCCAGCATTTT. Amino acid sequence: CASSIGEGGSNQPQHF. V usage is TRBV19 and J usage is TRBJ1-5; D unclear. Trimming stripped 1 base from V and 1 base from J, with 11 bases between. There are 16 residues in the CDR3. Germline CDR1 is LNHDA and CDR2 is SQIVND (reference sequence).

V usage is TRBV20-1 and J usage is TRBJ1-2; no clear D gene. Trimming stripped 7 bases from V and 6 bases from J, with 12 bases between. CDR1 is DFQATT, CDR2 SNEGSKA, per germline (reference sequence). CDR3 length: 11 residues. In DNA, the CDR3 is TGCAGTGTTCCGGGAGACAATGGCTACACCTTC. As protein: CSVPGDNGYTF.

This clone was detected once. The V call is TRBV6-1, the J call TRBJ1-1, with a weak D call TRBD1 (6 bases). Germline V CDR1 and CDR2: MNHNS, SASEGT. The CDR3 is made up of 16 amino acids. Trimming cost V 1 base and J 3 bases, with 15 bases left between them. The CDR3, as DNA: TGTGCCAGCAGTGAAGGAGGGGCGGGGGGGCACACTGAAGCTTTCTTT. It codes for CASSEGGAGGHTEAFF.

V and J are TRBV5-1 and TRBJ2-5, with TRBD1 identical over 7 bases. This CDR3 has 15 amino acids. The J segment lost 5 bases and the V segment lost 7 bases, leaving 14 bases of the junction unmatched. CDR1 and CDR2 from the germline V gene are SGHRS and YFSETQ. CDR3 DNA sequence: TGCGCCAGCGACCCCGGCGAGGGGGCGGGTGAGACCCAGTACTTC. Residues: CASDPGEGAGETQYF.

The chain links TRBV29-1 to TRBJ2-7, with 8 bases lining up with TRBD1. Germline V gene lookup returns CDR1 SQVTM and CDR2 ANQGSEA. This CDR3 is built from 12 residues. V gave up 5 bases and J gave up 3 bases; unmatched junction bases: 3. CDR3 sequence (DNA): TGCAGCGTTCTCGACAGGGGCTACGAGCAGTACTTC. Amino acid sequence: CSVLDRGYEQYF.

This chain links TRBV27 with TRBJ1-2, with D hard to call. Per germline, CDR1 MNHEY and CDR2 SMNVEV (reference sequence). This CDR3 spans 14 amino acids. The V end was cut by 0 bases, the J end by 3 bases, with 8 bases between. CDR3: CASSLSAGHYGYTF. The CDR3 bases are TGTGCCAGCAGTTTATCCGCAGGTCACTATGGCTACACCTTC.

This clone was counted only a few times. This chain connects TRBV7-8 to TRBJ1-2; TRBD1 might be the D (5 bases). The V and J ends lost 6 bases and 4 bases respectively, with 15 bases between them. The CDR3 contains 14 residues. Germline V gene sequence: CDR1 SGHVS, CDR2 FQNEAQ. The CDR3: CASRPGRGGYGYTF. CDR3 bases: TGTGCCAGCAGACCCGGGAGGGGTGGCTATGGCTACACCTTC.

This chain connects TRBV10-2 to TRBJ1-3; D is unclear. There are 13 residues in the CDR3. Trimming took 0 bases from V and 7 from J, leaving 7 bases between them. Germline V gene sequence: CDR1 WSHSY, CDR2 SAAADI. CDR3 nucleotides: TGCGCCAGCAGTGAGTCGATGGGGAACACCATATATTTT. Translated, it gives CASSESMGNTIYF.

V is TRBV25-1 and J is TRBJ2-5; no definite D call. Germline CDR1 is MGHDK and CDR2 is SYGVNS. V was pared by 3 bases and J by 5 bases, with 16 bases between. The CDR3 runs 15 residues. CDR3 in DNA: TGTGCCAGCAGTGAGGCTTCTGGGTCTCGGGAGACCCAGTACTTC. Encoded protein: CASSEASGSRETQYF.

The chain links TRBV7-2 to TRBJ1-4; tentatively, D is TRBD1 (6 bases). The germline gives CDR1 SGHTA, CDR2 FQGNSA. The CDR3 loop spans 14 amino acids. Between the trimmed V and J ends, which lost 5 bases and 4 bases, there was a span of 11 bases. The CDR3 spells CASSPGQLNEKLFF. The CDR3 nucleotides are TGTGCCAGCAGCCCGGGACAACTTAATGAAAAACTGTTTTTT.